This TCR beta chain was captured in a study of blood T cell repertoires in COVID-19. As for the study in general: Material from acute and convalescent COVID-19 was sourced from the United States, Italy and Spain. Sources were T cells, B-cell-depleted T cells, or PBMCs; the material itself was cDNA or gDNA.

The V gene's germline CDR1 is MNHEY and CDR2 SMNVEV (reference sequence). The V end was cut by 5 bases, the J end by 4 bases, with 11 bases between. The length of the CDR3 is 13 residues. Original methodology: Nucleated cell number was recorded as an estimate derived from reference gene primer amplification. The assay was immunoSEQ multiplex PCR, and TCRdb's table has in-frame clones only and misses some. V, J and clone size are those of that table, while D and trimming were read from the DNA. The sample has 88,000 or so clones; about 80% are singletons. The rearrangement links TRBV27 to TRBJ1-2, with D possibly being TRBD1 (6 bases). The sequenced sample was peripheral blood. The origin of this receptor is a man older than 75 with acute or convalescent COVID-19. The CDR3 DNA reads TGTGCCAGCAGTCTCGACAGGACCTATGGCTACACCTTC. This translates into CASSLDRTYGYTF.